This T cell receptor beta chain was retrieved from a study of cytomegalovirus exposure and HLA in healthy donors. V lost 5 bases to trimming and J lost 7 bases; unmatched junction nucleotides: 8. Looked up from germline, CDR1 is MDHEN and CDR2 is SYDVKM. The CDR3 covers 15 residues. The assay was immunoSEQ multiplex PCR, and TCRdb's table has in-frame clones only and misses some. Of about 150,000 clones listed, about 88% are singletons. Separate from the roughly 730-subject first cohort, the approximately 120-subject validation cohort was the one that the donors belonged to. Source material: PBMCs. The rearrangement joins TRBV28 to TRBJ1-4, with 9 bases identical to TRBD1. This sequence was found in a woman between 18 and 29 years old in good health and CMV-seropositive. CDR3 coding DNA: TGTGCCAGCAGTCCTTTCCGGGACAGGGCTGAAAAACTGTTTTTT. Translating it yields CASSPFRDRAEKLFF.